A selection of T cell receptor beta chains follows, all from one sample in a study of shared clonotypes between healthy human individuals. This table comes from immunoSEQ multiplex PCR, and its TCRdb copy is limited to in-frame clones, with some not included. The sample shows about 2.4 million clones, 80% to 95% of them seen only once. The sequencing input was naive CD4+ T cells from PBMCs. Receptors were obtained from a man aged 18 to 29 in good health. Some clones in this sample may be carry-over from other donors' samples. Each CDR3 is given with its conserved first and last residue.

v_call cdr3_aa
TRBV6-1 CASSGSTGTLNSPLHF
TRBV19 CASSIDPTGFSYEQYF
TRBV30 CAWSALRSGTDTQYF
TRBV6-6 CASSYSGSRGGGYTF
TRBV2 CASEGASASYEQYF
TRBV7-2 CASSLDRGPQYF
TRBV2 CASSYSTTDTQYF
TRBV27 CASSHLTHEQFF
TRBV7-2 CASSLGDRDTQYF
TRBV28 CASSLTGQPQHF
TRBV27 CASSPRVGGEQYF
TRBV27 CASSQRGTYNSPLHF
TRBV15 CATSRDRQGGYEQYF
TRBV5-6 CASSPLGGALREQYF
TRBV6-1 CASSVSGGVTGELFF
TRBV5-1 CASSLERLAVLNGDTQYF
TRBV29-1 CSVVSLNNYGYTF
TRBV7-9 CASSLRGLVPFQETQYF
TRBV7-2 CASSTDRHNEQFF